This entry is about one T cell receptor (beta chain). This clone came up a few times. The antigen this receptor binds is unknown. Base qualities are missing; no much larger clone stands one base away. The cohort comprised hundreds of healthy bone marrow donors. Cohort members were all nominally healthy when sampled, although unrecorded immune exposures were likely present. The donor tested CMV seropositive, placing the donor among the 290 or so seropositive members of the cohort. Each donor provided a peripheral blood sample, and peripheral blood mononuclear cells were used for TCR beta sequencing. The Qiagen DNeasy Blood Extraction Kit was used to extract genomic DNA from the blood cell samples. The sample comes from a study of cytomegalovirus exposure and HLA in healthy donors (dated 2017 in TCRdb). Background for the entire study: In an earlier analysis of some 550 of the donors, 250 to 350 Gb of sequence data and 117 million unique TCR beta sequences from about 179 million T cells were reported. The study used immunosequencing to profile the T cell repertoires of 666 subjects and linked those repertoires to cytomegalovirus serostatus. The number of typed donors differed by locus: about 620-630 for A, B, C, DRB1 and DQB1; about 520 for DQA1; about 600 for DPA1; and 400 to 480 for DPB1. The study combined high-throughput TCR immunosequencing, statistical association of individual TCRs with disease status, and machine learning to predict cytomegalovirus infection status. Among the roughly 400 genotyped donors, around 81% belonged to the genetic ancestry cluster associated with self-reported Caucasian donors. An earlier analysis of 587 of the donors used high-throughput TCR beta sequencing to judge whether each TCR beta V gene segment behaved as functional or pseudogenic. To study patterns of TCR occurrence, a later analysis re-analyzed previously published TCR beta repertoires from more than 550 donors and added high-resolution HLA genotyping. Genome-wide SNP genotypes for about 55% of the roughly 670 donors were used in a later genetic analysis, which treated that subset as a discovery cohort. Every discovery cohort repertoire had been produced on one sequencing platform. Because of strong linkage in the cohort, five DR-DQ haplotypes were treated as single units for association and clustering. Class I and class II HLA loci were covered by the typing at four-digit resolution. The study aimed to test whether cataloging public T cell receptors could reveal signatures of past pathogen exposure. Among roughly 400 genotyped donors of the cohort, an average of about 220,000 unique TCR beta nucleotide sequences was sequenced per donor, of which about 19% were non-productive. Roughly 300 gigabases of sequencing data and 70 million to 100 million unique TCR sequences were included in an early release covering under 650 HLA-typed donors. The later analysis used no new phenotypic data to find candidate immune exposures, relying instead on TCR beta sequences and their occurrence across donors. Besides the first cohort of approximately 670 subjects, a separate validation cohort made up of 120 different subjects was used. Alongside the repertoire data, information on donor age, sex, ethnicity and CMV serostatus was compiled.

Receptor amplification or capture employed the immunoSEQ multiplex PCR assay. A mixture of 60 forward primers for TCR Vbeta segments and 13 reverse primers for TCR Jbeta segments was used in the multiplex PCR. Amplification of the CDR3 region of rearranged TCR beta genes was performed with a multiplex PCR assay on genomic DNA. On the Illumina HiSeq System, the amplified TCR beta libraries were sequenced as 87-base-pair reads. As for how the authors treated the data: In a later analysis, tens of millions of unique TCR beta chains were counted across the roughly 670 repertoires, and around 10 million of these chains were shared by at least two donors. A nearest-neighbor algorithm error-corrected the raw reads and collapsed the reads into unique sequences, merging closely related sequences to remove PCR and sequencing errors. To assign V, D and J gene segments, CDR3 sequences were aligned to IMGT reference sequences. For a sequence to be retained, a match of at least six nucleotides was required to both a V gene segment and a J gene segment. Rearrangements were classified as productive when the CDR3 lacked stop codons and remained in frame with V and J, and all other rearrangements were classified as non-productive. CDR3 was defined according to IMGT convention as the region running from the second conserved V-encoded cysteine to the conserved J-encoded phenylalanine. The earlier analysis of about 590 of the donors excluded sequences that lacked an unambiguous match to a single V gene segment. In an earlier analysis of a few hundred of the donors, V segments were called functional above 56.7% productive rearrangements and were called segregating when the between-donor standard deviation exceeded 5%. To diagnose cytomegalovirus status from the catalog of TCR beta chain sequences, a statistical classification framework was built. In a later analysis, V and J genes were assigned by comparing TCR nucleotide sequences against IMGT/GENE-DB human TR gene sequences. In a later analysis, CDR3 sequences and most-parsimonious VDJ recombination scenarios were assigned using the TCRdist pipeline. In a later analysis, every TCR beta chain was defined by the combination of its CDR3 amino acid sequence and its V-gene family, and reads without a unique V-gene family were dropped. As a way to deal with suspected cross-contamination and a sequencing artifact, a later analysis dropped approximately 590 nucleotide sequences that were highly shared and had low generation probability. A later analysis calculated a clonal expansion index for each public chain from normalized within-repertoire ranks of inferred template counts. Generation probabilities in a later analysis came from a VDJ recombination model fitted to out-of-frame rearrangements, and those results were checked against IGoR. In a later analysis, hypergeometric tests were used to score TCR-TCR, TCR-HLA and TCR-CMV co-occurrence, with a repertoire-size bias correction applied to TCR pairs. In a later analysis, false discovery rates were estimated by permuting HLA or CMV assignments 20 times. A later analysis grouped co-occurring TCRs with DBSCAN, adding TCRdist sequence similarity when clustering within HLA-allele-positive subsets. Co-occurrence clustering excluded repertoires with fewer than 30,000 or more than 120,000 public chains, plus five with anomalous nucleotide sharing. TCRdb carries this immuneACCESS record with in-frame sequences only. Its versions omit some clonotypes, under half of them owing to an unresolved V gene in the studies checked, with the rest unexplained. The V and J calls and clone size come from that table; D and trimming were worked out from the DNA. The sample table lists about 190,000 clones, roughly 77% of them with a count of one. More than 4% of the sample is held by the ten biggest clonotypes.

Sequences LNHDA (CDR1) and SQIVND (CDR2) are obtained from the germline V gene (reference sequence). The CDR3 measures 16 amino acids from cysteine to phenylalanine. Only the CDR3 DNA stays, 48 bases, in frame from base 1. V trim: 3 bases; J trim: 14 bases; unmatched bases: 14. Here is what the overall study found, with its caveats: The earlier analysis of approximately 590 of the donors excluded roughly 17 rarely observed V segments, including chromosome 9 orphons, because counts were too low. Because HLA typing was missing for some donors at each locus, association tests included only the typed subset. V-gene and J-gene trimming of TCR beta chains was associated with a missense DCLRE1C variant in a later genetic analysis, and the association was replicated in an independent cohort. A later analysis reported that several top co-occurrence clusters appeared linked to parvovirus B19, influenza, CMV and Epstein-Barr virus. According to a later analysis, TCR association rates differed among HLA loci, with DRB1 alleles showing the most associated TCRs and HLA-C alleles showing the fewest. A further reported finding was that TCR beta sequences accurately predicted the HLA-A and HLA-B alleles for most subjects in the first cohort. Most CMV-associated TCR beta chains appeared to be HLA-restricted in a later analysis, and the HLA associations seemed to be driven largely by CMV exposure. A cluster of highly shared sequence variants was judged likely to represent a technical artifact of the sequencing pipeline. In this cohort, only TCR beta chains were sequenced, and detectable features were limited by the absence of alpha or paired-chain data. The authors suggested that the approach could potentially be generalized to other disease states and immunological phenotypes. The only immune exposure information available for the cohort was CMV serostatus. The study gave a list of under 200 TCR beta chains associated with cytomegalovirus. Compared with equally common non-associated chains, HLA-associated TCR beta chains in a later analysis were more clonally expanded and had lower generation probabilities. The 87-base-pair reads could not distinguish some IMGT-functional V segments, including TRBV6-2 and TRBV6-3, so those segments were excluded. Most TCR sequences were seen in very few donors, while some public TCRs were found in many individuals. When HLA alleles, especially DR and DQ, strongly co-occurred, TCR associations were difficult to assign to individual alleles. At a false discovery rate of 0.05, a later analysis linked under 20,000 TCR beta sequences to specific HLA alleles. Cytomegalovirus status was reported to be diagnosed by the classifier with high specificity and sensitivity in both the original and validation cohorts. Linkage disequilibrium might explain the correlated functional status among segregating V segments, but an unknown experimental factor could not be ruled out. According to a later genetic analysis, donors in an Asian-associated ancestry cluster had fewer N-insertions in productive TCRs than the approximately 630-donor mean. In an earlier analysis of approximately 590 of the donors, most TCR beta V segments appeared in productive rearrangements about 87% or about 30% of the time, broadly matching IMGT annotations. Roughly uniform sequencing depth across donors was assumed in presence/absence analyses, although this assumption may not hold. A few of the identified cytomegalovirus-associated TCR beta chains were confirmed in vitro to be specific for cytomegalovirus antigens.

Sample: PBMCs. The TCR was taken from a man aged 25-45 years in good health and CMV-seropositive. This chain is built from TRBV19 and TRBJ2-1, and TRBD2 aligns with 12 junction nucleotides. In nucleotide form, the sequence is TGTGCCAGTAGTATGGGGTCTAGCGGGGGGGCCCTTCCAAAGTTCTTC. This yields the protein CASSMGSSGGALPKFF.